The clone carrying this T cell receptor (beta chain) was observed at least ten times. TCRdb ran MiXCR on the RACE reads and lists one entry per CDR3 protein. Found here are 180,000 or so distinct CDR3 sequences, roughly 14% of them singletons; the top ten hold approximately 1.5%. Indicated time point: patch test 1, 2 weeks after DPC sensitization. The treatment was: therapeutic diphenylcyclopropenone sensitization with weekly scalp DPC. Each patch-test visit's blood sample preceded patch application. The data were taken from a study of human T cells and chemical hapten exposure. The CDR3 is 14 amino acids. V lost 4 bases and J lost 2, with 12 bases in between.

The specimen was whole blood, collected in connection with sensitization to the hapten diphenylcyclopropenone (DPC). The sequence derives from a woman aged 25-40 years with alopecia areata. Some clones in this sample may be carry-over from other donors' samples. The chain uses TRBV12-3 or TRBV12-4 and TRBJ2-7; perhaps TRBD2 as D (7 bases). CDR3 in DNA: TGTGCCAGCAGTTGGGGGGGACAAACCTACGAGCAGTACTTC. This gives the protein CASSWGGQTYEQYF.